These 6 T cell receptor beta chains came from one sample sequenced in a study of OX40 agonist ivuxolimab in advanced cancers. Some clones are missing from TCRdb's copy, which holds only in-frame ones; the method was immunoSEQ multiplex PCR. The sample has some 70,000 clones; 88% are singletons. Sequencing was performed on CD4+ or CD8+ T cells sorted from blood, taken in a trial of the OX40 agonist ivuxolimab. The receptor source for this set is an adult with an advanced solid tumor such as melanoma, head and neck, liver or kidney cancer.

Details on this clone: One junction end disagrees with the germline gene, perhaps due to a read error. The chain employs TRBV5-8 and TRBJ2-7; D unclear. This CDR3 has 10 amino acids. CDR1 SGHTS and CDR2 YDEGEE come from the germline V gene. CDR3 sequence reads: CASSLLELDF. CDR3 sequence (DNA): TGTGCCAGCAGCTTGCTGGAGCTGGACTTC.

As concerns this clone: A read error may produce the germline difference seen at one junction end. The rearrangement links TRBV10-1 to TRBJ2-4; 7 bases are a match to TRBD1. Germline loops: CDR1 WNHNN, CDR2 SYGVQD (reference sequence). This CDR3 spans 9 amino acids. As DNA, the CDR3 is TGCGCCAGCGGCAGGGGGTGGCCCTTC. It encodes CASGRGWPF.

CDR3 amino acids: CAWRPTFGGSSYNEQFF. For the CDR3, the DNA is TGTGCCTGGAGGCCCACCTTCGGGGGGAGCTCCTACAATGAGCAGTTCTTC. This rearrangement joins TRBV30 to TRBJ2-1, with 7 bases fitting TRBD2. Per germline, CDR1 GTSNPN and CDR2 SVGIG (reference sequence). This CDR3 spans 17 amino acids. Unmatched junction bases numbered 11, after V lost 3 bases and J lost 0 bases.

The chain employs TRBV19 and TRBJ2-7; D possibly corresponds to TRBD1 (6 bases). Germline V gives CDR1 LNHDA, CDR2 SQIVND (reference sequence). The germline V and J ends were trimmed by 4 bases and 1 base, with 11 bases remaining between them. The CDR3 runs to 14 residues. The DNA of the CDR3 is TGTGCCAGTAGTACGACAGGTGGGTCCTACGAGCAGTACTTC. Amino acid sequence: CASSTTGGSYEQYF.

The CDR3 is CASSSGSGRETQYF. The CDR3 bases are TGTGCCAGCAGCAGCGGATCGGGACGGGAGACCCAGTACTTC. The genes are TRBV11-2 and TRBJ2-5; either TRBD1 or TRBD2 may fit D (5 bases each). V lost 5 bases and J 5 bases, leaving 15 bases between the germline ends. Per the germline V gene, CDR1 is SGHAT and CDR2 is FQNNGV. CDR3 length equals 14 residues. Complete variable domain (other parts from reference TRBV11-2 and TRBJ2-5): EAGVAQSPRYKIIEKRQSVAFWCNPISGHATLYWYQQILGQGPKLLIQFQNNGVVDDSQLPKDRFSAERLKGVDSTLKIQPAKLEDSAVYLCASSSGSGRETQYFGPGTRLLVL.

The rearrangement uses TRBV19 and TRBJ2-5; TRBD2 matches 8 bases. The junction had 13 bases not matched to a gene; V was cut back by 8 bases and J by 5 bases. CDR1 and CDR2 (germline): LNHDA, SQIVND (reference sequence). This CDR3 region has 15 residues. The CDR3 DNA is TGTGCCAGTCAAATAGCGGGATACATAGGGGAGACCCAGTACTTC. Its protein is CASQIAGYIGETQYF. Based on the CDR3 plus reference TRBV19 and TRBJ2-5, the full variable domain is DGGITQSPKYLFRKEGQNVTLSCEQNLNHDAMYWYRQDPGQGLRLIYYSQIVNDFQKGDIAEGYSVSREKKESFPLTVTSAQKNPTAFYLCASQIAGYIGETQYFGPGTRLLVL.